This passage covers 17 T cell receptor beta chains from one sample sequenced in a study of cytomegalovirus exposure and HLA in healthy donors. Researchers ran the PCR with 60 Vbeta and 13 Jbeta primers. Here immunoSEQ multiplex PCR was the method, and the copy in TCRdb shows in-frame clones only, minus some. Of about 63,000 clones in the sample, approximately 71% were seen once. The sample comprised PBMCs. All receptors derive from a woman aged 40 to 55 in good health and CMV-seropositive.

The chain joins TRBV7-6 to TRBJ2-7; D is perhaps TRBD1 (6 bases). Germline V CDR1 and CDR2: SGHVS, FNYEAQ. V lost 8 bases and J 7 bases, leaving 18 bases between the germline ends. This CDR3 has 13 residues. DNA for the CDR3: TGTGCCAGCGCGCAGGGGACGACCCAGGAGCAGTACTTC. Protein sequence: CASAQGTTQEQYF.

The gene calls are TRBV6-5 and TRBJ1-5; D is ambiguous. Germline V CDR1 and CDR2: MNHEY, SVGAGI. This CDR3 region has 15 residues. Trimming stripped 2 bases from V and 0 bases from J, with 8 bases between. The CDR3 is CASSYDGNSNQPQHF. The CDR3 DNA follows: TGTGCCAGCAGTTACGACGGGAATAGCAATCAGCCCCAGCATTTT.

This chain connects TRBV19 to TRBJ1-1, with no clear D. In germline, CDR1 is LNHDA, CDR2 SQIVND (reference sequence). V dropped 6 bases and J dropped 3 bases, with 11 bases sitting between them. The CDR3 consists of 13 residues. The CDR3 DNA sequence: TGTGCCAGTAGCTCCGGGATACACACTGAAGCTTTCTTT. Its translation: CASSSGIHTEAFF. Variable domain in full (rest from reference TRBV19 and TRBJ1-1): DGGITQSPKYLFRKEGQNVTLSCEQNLNHDAMYWYRQDPGQGLRLIYYSQIVNDFQKGDIAEGYSVSREKKESFPLTVTSAQKNPTAFYLCASSSGIHTEAFFGQGTRLTVV.

CDR3 residues: CASSEVQSPLHF. CDR3 DNA: TGTGCCAGCAGTGAAGTCCAGTCACCCCTCCACTTT. V gene TRBV6-1 combines with J gene TRBJ1-6; D remains unclear. The CDR3 length is 12 residues. The V gene's germline CDR1 is MNHNS and CDR2 SASEGT. Trimming left V 1 base short and J 10 bases short, with 5 bases between.

This rearrangement joins TRBV19 to TRBJ1-2, with D hard to call. Trimming shortened V by 5 bases and J by 8 bases, and 9 bases separated the two germline ends. The CDR3 is made up of 11 amino acids. Germline V lookup: CDR1 LNHDA, CDR2 SQIVND (reference sequence). In DNA, the CDR3 is TGTGCCAGTAGTCTCCTCTCCGGCTACACCTTC. Translation: CASSLLSGYTF.

This clone was found once. The chain employs TRBV29-1 and TRBJ1-1; TRBD1 aligns across 10 bases. The germline V gene encodes CDR1 SQVTM and CDR2 ANQGSEA. CDR3 length: 13 amino acids. Germline trimming cut 5 bases from V and 3 bases from J; bases unmatched to any gene: 3. The CDR3 region has the DNA TGCAGCGTTCACGGACAGGGGGACACTGAAGCTTTCTTT. This gives the protein CSVHGQGDTEAFF.

The J gene is TRBJ2-7, the V gene TRBV2; 9 bases fit TRBD1. Trimming took 11 bases from V and 3 from J; bases not matched to a gene: 8. CDR3 length equals 13 residues. Germline assignment: CDR1 SNHLY and CDR2 FYNNEI. Here the CDR3 reads CAGAGTGFYEQYF. The CDR3 DNA follows: TGTGCCGGGGCCGGGACAGGGTTCTACGAGCAGTACTTC.

V and J are TRBV10-3 and TRBJ1-1, with D unresolved. The germline V gene encodes CDR1 ENHRY and CDR2 SYGVKD. The CDR3 contains 12 residues. The V end lost 10 bases, the J end lost 2 bases, and 11 bases lay between the germline ends. In DNA, the CDR3 is TGTGCCACATGGGGAGGCAACACTGAAGCTTTCTTT. Protein: CATWGGNTEAFF.

The J gene is TRBJ2-5, the V gene TRBV6-6; the match to TRBD1 covers 9 bases. CDR1 is MNHNY, CDR2 SVGAGI, per germline (reference sequence). The junction had 6 bases not matched to a gene; V was cut back by 2 bases and J by 5 bases. The CDR3 is made up of 15 amino acids. The CDR3 is CASSYKTGGDETQYF. CDR3 sequence (DNA): TGTGCCAGCAGTTACAAAACAGGGGGCGATGAGACCCAGTACTTC.

The rearrangement uses TRBV12-5 and TRBJ2-1, with TRBD2 as a possible D gene (6 bases). Trimming left V 3 bases short and J 8 bases short, with 17 bases between. The CDR3 has 15 amino acids. CDR1 LGHNT and CDR2 FRNRAP come from the germline V gene. CDR3 bases: TGTGCTAGTGGTTTACGTGGGGGTGGAGGGGATGAGCAGTTCTTC. Translating gives CASGLRGGGGDEQFF. The full variable domain, its missing parts supplied by reference TRBV12-5 and TRBJ2-1, is DARVTQTPRHKVTEMGQEVTMRCQPILGHNTVFWYRQTMMQGLELLAYFRNRAPLDDSGMPKDRFSAEMPDATLATLKIQPSEPRDSAVYFCASGLRGGGGDEQFFGPGTRLTVL.

This sequence joins TRBV7-2 and TRBJ2-7; D ambiguous. The CDR3 runs 14 residues. V was pared by 3 bases and J by 2 bases, with 11 bases between. Germline CDR1 reads SGHTA; CDR2 reads FQGNSA. CDR3 bases: TGTGCCAGCAGCTTCAGTGTTACCACCTACGAGCAGTACTTC. Translating gives CASSFSVTTYEQYF.

This clone showed up just a few times. V gene TRBV28 combines with J gene TRBJ1-2; D is unresolved. The CDR3 loop spans 13 amino acids. V lost 2 bases and J lost 8, with 12 bases in between. Germline CDR1 reads MDHEN; CDR2 reads SYDVKM. CDR3: CASSLGQAWGYTF. The CDR3 DNA follows: TGTGCCAGCAGTTTAGGGCAGGCGTGGGGCTACACCTTC.

The chain is built from TRBV19 and TRBJ2-2; TRBD1 is a possible D gene (6 bases). Germline V gene sequence: CDR1 LNHDA, CDR2 SQIVND (reference sequence). The CDR3 runs 15 residues. V shed 3 bases and J shed 4 bases, with 12 bases lying between them. This CDR3 reads CASSMGQGSTGELFF. DNA for the CDR3: TGTGCCAGTAGTATGGGGCAGGGGAGCACCGGGGAGCTGTTTTTT.

This clone came up once. The V and J genes are TRBV7-2 and TRBJ1-5; 8 positions match TRBD1. The germline V gene encodes CDR1 SGHTA and CDR2 FQGNSA. Trimming removed 5 bases from V and 7 bases from J; junction bases left unmatched: 4. The CDR3 consists of 13 residues. The DNA for the CDR3 is TGTGCCAGCAGCGCAGGACAGGGACAGCCCCAGCATTTT. It specifies CASSAGQGQPQHF.

The rearrangement uses TRBV7-2 and TRBJ1-2; perhaps TRBD1 as D (6 bases). Germline-derived CDR1 and CDR2 are SGHTA and FQGNSA. The CDR3 has 15 residues. The germline V and J ends were trimmed by 6 bases and 4 bases, with 18 bases remaining between them. Written as DNA, the CDR3 is TGTGCCAGCAGTCGAAGCGTCCGGGGGGCCTATGGCTACACCTTC. Translating it yields CASSRSVRGAYGYTF.

The gene calls are TRBV5-1 and TRBJ2-1, with D possibly TRBD2 on 5 matching bases. The V gene's germline CDR1 is SGHRS and CDR2 YFSETQ. The CDR3 totals 12 residues. V gave up 4 bases and J gave up 6 bases, with 8 bases separating them. The CDR3 DNA reads as TGCGCCAGCAGCGCGACTACCAATGAGCAGTTCTTC. As protein: CASSATTNEQFF.

The chain links TRBV5-4 to TRBJ2-6; D may be TRBD1 (6 bases). The V end was cut by 4 bases, the J end by 4 bases, with 21 bases between. The CDR3 covers 18 residues. The germline V gene has CDR1 SGHNT and CDR2 YYREEE (reference sequence). CDR3 protein: CASSRRDTARPGANVLTF. CDR3 nucleotides: TGTGCCAGCAGCCGCCGGGACACGGCCAGACCCGGGGCCAACGTCCTGACTTTC. The whole variable domain, filled in from reference TRBV5-4 and TRBJ2-6, reads ETGVTQSPTHLIKTRGQQVTLRCSSQSGHNTVSWYQQALGQGPQFIFQYYREEENGRGNFPPRFSGLQFPNYSSELNVNALELDDSALYLCASSRRDTARPGANVLTFGAGSRLTVL.